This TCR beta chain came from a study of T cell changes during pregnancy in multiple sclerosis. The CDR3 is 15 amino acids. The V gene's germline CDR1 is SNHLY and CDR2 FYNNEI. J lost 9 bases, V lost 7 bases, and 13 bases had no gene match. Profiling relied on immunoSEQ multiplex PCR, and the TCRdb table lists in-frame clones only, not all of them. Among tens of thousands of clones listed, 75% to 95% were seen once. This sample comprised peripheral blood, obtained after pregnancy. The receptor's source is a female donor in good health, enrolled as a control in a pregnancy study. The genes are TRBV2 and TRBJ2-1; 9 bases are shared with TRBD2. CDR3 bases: TGTGCCAGCATCCGAGGCGGGGGGGTCTTTGGTGAGCAGTTCTTC. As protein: CASIRGGGVFGEQFF.